The rows below give T cell receptor beta chains drawn from one sample of a study of blood T cell repertoires in COVID-19. The table came from immunoSEQ multiplex PCR; TCRdb's copy has only in-frame clones and leaves some out. This sample yields under 60,000 clones, of which around four fifths are seen a single time; roughly 5% belongs to the top ten. The sample taken for sequencing was peripheral blood. The receptors derive from a human donor in a cohort sampled during active COVID-19. The CDR3 runs from the conserved cysteine through the conserved F or W. D genes are given only for firm matches. A clone size is listed for some rows: how often the clone was seen (once, few, many), or a class if it is expanded.

D	V	size	J	DNA	CDR3
.	TRBV12-3/TRBV12-4	once	TRBJ1-2	TGTGCCAGCAGTTTACGGGGAAGCTATGGCTACACCTTC	CASSLRGSYGYTF
.	TRBV7-2	.	TRBJ1-1	TGTGCCAGCAGCTTTGACAGCGCGATTGGCGCTGAAGCTTTCTTT	CASSFDSAIGAEAFF
.	TRBV4-1	.	TRBJ2-7	TGCGCCAGCAGCCGGCAGGGAGGACTCTCCTACGAGCAGTACTTC	CASSRQGGLSYEQYF
.	TRBV4-3	medium-sized	TRBJ2-7	TGCGCCAGCAGCCAAGATTGGTTTCAGGGCGGTACCTACGAGCAGTACTTC	CASSQDWFQGGTYEQYF
.	TRBV9	.	TRBJ2-6	TGTGCCAGCAGCGTAGCAGGGCTAGTCTCTGGGGCCAACGTCCTGACTTTC	CASSVAGLVSGANVLTF
TRBD2	TRBV3-1/TRBV3-2	many	TRBJ2-7	TGTGCCAGCAGCCAAGATTATCCGGGGGGGCCGTACGAGCAGTACTTC	CASSQDYPGGPYEQYF
.	TRBV13	.	TRBJ1-2	TGTGCCAGCAGCCTGAACCAGGGGTATGGCTACACCTTC	CASSLNQGYGYTF
.	TRBV5-1	.	TRBJ2-2	TGCGCCAGCAGCTCGGGAGCAGGGCAAACCGGGGAGCTGTTTTTT	CASSSGAGQTGELFF
.	TRBV5-4	.	TRBJ2-3	TGTGCCAGCAGCTTGGCCGAGGGGGTGGCAGATACGCAGTATTTT	CASSLAEGVADTQYF
.	TRBV5-1	.	TRBJ1-2	TGCGCCAGCAGCTTGGATGCAGGGAAGTTTGGCTACACCTTC	CASSLDAGKFGYTF
TRBD1	TRBV7-6	.	TRBJ1-1	TGTGCCAGCAGCTCCACAGGGGTCACTGAAGCTTTCTTT	CASSSTGVTEAFF
.	TRBV19	.	TRBJ1-1	TGTGCCAGCCGCGAGTTGTTTTTAGGAGTCACTGAAGCTTTCTTT	CASRELFLGVTEAFF
.	TRBV7-8	.	TRBJ1-1	TGTGCCAGCAGACTAACTTTAAGATTTAACACTGAAGCTTTCTTT	CASRLTLRFNTEAFF
.	TRBV5-1	.	TRBJ1-6	TGCGCCACCAGGGGCGGGGGAGAGGATTCACCCCTCCACTTT	CATRGGGEDSPLHF
TRBD1	TRBV6-1	.	TRBJ2-3	TGTGCCAGCAGTGAAGCGCTTCTGGACAGGCTCACAGATACGCAGTATTTT	CASSEALLDRLTDTQYF
.	TRBV5-1	.	TRBJ1-1	TGCGCCAGCAGCTGGGAGGGACGATTGAACACTGAAGCTTTCTTT	CASSWEGRLNTEAFF
.	TRBV12-3/TRBV12-4	.	TRBJ2-3	TGTGCCAGCAGTTTCTCAGATACGCAGTATTTT	CASSFSDTQYF
.	TRBV3-1/TRBV3-2	.	TRBJ2-5	TGTGCCAGCAGCCAAGACAGGGGAAGAAGGGAGACCCAGTACTTC	CASSQDRGRRETQYF
TRBD1	TRBV6-5	.	TRBJ1-1	TGTGCCAGCAGTTTTCTTACAGGGGGGACTGAAGCTTTCTTT	CASSFLTGGTEAFF
TRBD2	TRBV3-1/TRBV3-2	.	TRBJ2-4	TGTGCCAGCAGCCAAGATACGTCGAGTGGACTAGCGGCGGGACTAGCCAAAAACATTCAGTACTTC	CASSQDTSSGLAAGLAKNIQYF
TRBD1	TRBV29-1	.	TRBJ1-4	TGCAGCGTCGGGCAGGGGGACACTATTGCAACTAATGAAAAACTGTTTTTT	CSVGQGDTIATNEKLFF
TRBD1	TRBV19	once	TRBJ1-2	TGTGCCACCCAAACACTAGACAGGGGCCTTAGTGGCTACACCTTC	CATQTLDRGLSGYTF
TRBD1	TRBV6-6	once	TRBJ1-2	TGTGCCAGCAGTTACGTCGGGACAGACTATGGCTACACCTTC	CASSYVGTDYGYTF
.	TRBV5-4	.	TRBJ2-7	TGTGCCAGCAGCTCCCTCTACGAGCAGTACTTC	CASSSLYEQYF
.	TRBV6-6	.	TRBJ2-5	TGTGCCAGCGGGAGTGGAGGCCAGTACTTC	CASGSGGQYF
TRBD2	TRBV11-2	once	TRBJ2-3	TGTGCCAGCAGCTTCCGCGGAGCGGGGGTTCGGGGAGATACGCAGTATTTT	CASSFRGAGVRGDTQYF
.	TRBV14	.	TRBJ1-6	TGTGCCAGCAGCCAACGGGAGACCAATTCACCCCTCCACTTT	CASSQRETNSPLHF
TRBD1	TRBV7-9	.	TRBJ2-1	TGTGCCAGCAGCTTGACAGGGGAGAACAATGAGCAGTTCTTC	CASSLTGENNEQFF
.	TRBV5-1	.	TRBJ2-3	TGCGCCAGCAGCTCCACAGGGATGGATACGCAGTATTTT	CASSSTGMDTQYF
.	TRBV7-5	.	TRBJ2-1	TGTGTCAGAAGCTTAGCGCTCGGGACTAGCGGGGGGGCGGAGTTCTTC	CVRSLALGTSGGAEFF
.	TRBV7-9	.	TRBJ1-5	TGTGCCAGCAGCTTCAGGTCTGATCAGCCCCAGCATTTT	CASSFRSDQPQHF
TRBD1	TRBV6-2/TRBV6-3	.	TRBJ1-2	TGTGCCAGCAGTTACACCCGACAGGGGGAGAGGGATGGCTACACCTTC	CASSYTRQGERDGYTF
.	TRBV7-2	.	TRBJ2-7	TGTGCCAGCAGCTTAGGGCCAGGAAACTACGAGCAGTACTTC	CASSLGPGNYEQYF
.	TRBV27	.	TRBJ1-5	TGTGCCAGCAGTTTTCGTTGGGGCAATAGCAATCAGCCCCAGCATTTT	CASSFRWGNSNQPQHF
TRBD2	TRBV15	.	TRBJ2-3	TGTGCCACCAGCAGAGGAGGCGGGGGGGCGAGAGATACGCAGTATTTT	CATSRGGGGARDTQYF
TRBD1	TRBV7-2	.	TRBJ2-7	TGTGCCAGCAGCGCCGCTGGACAGGTGAGGGACTACGAGCAGTACTTC	CASSAAGQVRDYEQYF
.	TRBV5-1	.	TRBJ1-1	TGCGCCAGCAGCTCCTCACTTACGAACACTGAAGCTTTCTTT	CASSSSLTNTEAFF
TRBD1	TRBV30	.	TRBJ1-1	TGTGCCTGGACCACAGGACAGGGGAGGAACACTGAAGCTTTCTTT	CAWTTGQGRNTEAFF
.	TRBV19	.	TRBJ2-1	TGTGCCAGTAGTTTTGGTCAGGGGCAAGGCAATGAGCAGTTCTTC	CASSFGQGQGNEQFF
.	TRBV5-1	.	TRBJ1-1	TGCGCCAGCAGCTTTAGCTTCCGAGACACTGAAGCTTTCTTT	CASSFSFRDTEAFF
.	TRBV12-2	.	TRBJ2-5	TGTGCAAGTCGCTTGGGAGGGGGGGCGACTCAAGAGACCCAGTACTTC	CASRLGGGATQETQYF
TRBD2	TRBV19	.	TRBJ2-1	TGTGCCAGTAGTATTGCAGCGGGGGGATACAATGAGCAGTTCTTC	CASSIAAGGYNEQFF
TRBD2	TRBV7-3	.	TRBJ2-3	TGTGCCAGCAGCTTAAACCCTAGCGGGGGGACAGATACGCAGTATTTT	CASSLNPSGGTDTQYF
TRBD1	TRBV2	.	TRBJ1-2	TGTGCCACCTCAGGGGGGCATGGCTACACCTTC	CATSGGHGYTF
.	TRBV7-2	.	TRBJ2-7	TGTGCCAGCAGCCCGGCGGGGGCACAGTCCTACGAGCAGTACTTC	CASSPAGAQSYEQYF
.	TRBV9	.	TRBJ1-4	TGTGCCAGCAGCGTCGATAATCCGGGTTCGGAACTGTTTTTT	CASSVDNPGSELFF
TRBD1	TRBV29-1	.	TRBJ1-2	TGCAGCGCCGCCATGGGACAGGGGGCGCGTGGCTACACCTTC	CSAAMGQGARGYTF
.	TRBV6-4	.	TRBJ1-3	TGTGCCAGCAGTGACTCGAGGGGGACAAAACCTGGAAACACCATATATTTT	CASSDSRGTKPGNTIYF
.	TRBV6-5	.	TRBJ1-2	TGTGCCAGCAGTTACGCAGGCCTATATGGCTACACCTTC	CASSYAGLYGYTF
TRBD1	TRBV28	.	TRBJ2-3	TGTGCCAGCAGTTCCTTGACAGGGTTGGATACGCAGTATTTT	CASSSLTGLDTQYF
.	TRBV7-2	few	TRBJ2-2	TGTGCCAGCAGCTTAGTAGCAAACACCGGGGAGCTGTTTTTT	CASSLVANTGELFF
TRBD1	TRBV7-9	.	TRBJ1-5	TGTGCCAGCAGCTCCGGGACAGGGTCATATCAGCCCCAGCATTTT	CASSSGTGSYQPQHF
.	TRBV2	.	TRBJ1-4	TGTGCCAGCAGTGAACACTCCGGCGGCATTGGGGAAAAACTGTTTTTT	CASSEHSGGIGEKLFF
.	TRBV5-4	few	TRBJ1-4	TGTGCCAGCAGCTCCGCTCAAGGGGAGGATGAAAAACTGTTTTTT	CASSSAQGEDEKLFF
.	TRBV2	.	TRBJ2-2	TGTGCCAGCAGTCCAGGACAGCCGAACACCGGGGAGCTGTTTTTT	CASSPGQPNTGELFF
TRBD1	TRBV6-5	.	TRBJ1-3	TGTGCCAGCAGGACAGGGTCCTTCTCTGGAAACACCATATATTTT	CASRTGSFSGNTIYF
.	TRBV5-4	.	TRBJ1-2	TGTGCCAGCAGCTCGCGGACGGGACTTATTCCTTACACCTTC	CASSSRTGLIPYTF